This T cell receptor (beta chain) was obtained from a study of immune characterization of retroperitoneal liposarcoma (dated by TCRdb to about 2019). As encoded in the germline V gene, CDR1 is MNHNS while CDR2 is SASEGT. Including the terminal cysteine and phenylalanine, the CDR3 comprises 12 residues. The CDR3 DNA has 36 bases and is translated from base 1. As a fraction of the sample, this clonotype is medium-sized (0.01 to 0.1%). This receptor's antigen is unknown. No much larger clonotype is one base removed from it; base qualities were not supplied. To prepare the library, PCR was applied. The sequencing machine was a NextSeq 500. TCRdb reanalyzed the raw reads on its own, using fastp at Q25 for trimming and MiXCR for clone calling, and kept in-frame beta chains. One record per CDR3 amino acid sequence lists the most common genes and DNA. In this sample the table shows 8,200 or so distinct CDR3 sequences, approximately 39% of which occur a single time. 15% of the sample is taken by the ten largest.

In this chain, TRBV6-1 is recombined with TRBJ2-1; TRBD1 could be the D gene, as 6 bases match. The end of the DNA aligns better with TRBJ2-7, so the J call may be wrong. The sequenced material came from tumor tissue. This receptor was taken from a male donor with retroperitoneal liposarcoma. The encoded CDR3 is CASSERGTEQYF. The nucleotide sequence is given as TGTGCCAGCAGTGAAAGGGGGACAGAGCAGTACTTC.